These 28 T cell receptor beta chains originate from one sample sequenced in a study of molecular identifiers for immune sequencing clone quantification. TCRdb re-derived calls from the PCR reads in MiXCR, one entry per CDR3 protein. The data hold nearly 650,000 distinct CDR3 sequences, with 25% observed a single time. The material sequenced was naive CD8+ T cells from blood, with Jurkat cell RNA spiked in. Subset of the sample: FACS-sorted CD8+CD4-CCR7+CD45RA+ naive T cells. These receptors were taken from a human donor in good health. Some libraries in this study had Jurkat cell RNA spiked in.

CDR3 protein: CASSLAPAGVGTEAFF. DNA of the CDR3: TGTGCCAGCAGTTTAGCGCCGGCGGGGGTTGGCACTGAAGCTTTCTTT. This rearrangement joins TRBV27 to TRBJ1-1, with a possible D match to TRBD1 (5 bases). Trimming cost V 2 bases and J 4 bases, with 17 bases left between them. CDR3 length equals 16 residues. CDR1 MNHEY and CDR2 SMNVEV come from the germline V gene (reference sequence).

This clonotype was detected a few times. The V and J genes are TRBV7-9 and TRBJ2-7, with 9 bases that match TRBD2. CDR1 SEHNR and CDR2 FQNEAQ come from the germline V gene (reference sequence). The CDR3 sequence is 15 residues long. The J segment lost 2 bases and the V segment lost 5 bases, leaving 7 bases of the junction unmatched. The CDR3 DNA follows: TGTGCCAGCAGCCCAATAGCGGGAGTCACCTACGAGCAGTACTTC. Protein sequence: CASSPIAGVTYEQYF. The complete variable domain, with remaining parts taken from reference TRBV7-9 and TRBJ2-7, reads DTGVSQNPRHKITKRGQNVTFRCDPISEHNRLYWYRQTLGQGPEFLTYFQNEAQLEKSRLLSDRFSAERPKGSFSTLEIQRTEQGDSAMYLCASSPIAGVTYEQYFGPGTRLTVT.

The CDR3 here is CSVFAGASDFF. CDR3 coding DNA: TGCAGCGTTTTTGCGGGGGCAAGTGACTTCTTC. This chain links TRBV29-1 with TRBJ2-1; possibly TRBD2 for D (7 bases). Trimming took 5 bases from V and 16 from J, leaving 18 bases between them. Germline loops: CDR1 SQVTM, CDR2 ANQGSEA. CDR3 length: 11 residues.

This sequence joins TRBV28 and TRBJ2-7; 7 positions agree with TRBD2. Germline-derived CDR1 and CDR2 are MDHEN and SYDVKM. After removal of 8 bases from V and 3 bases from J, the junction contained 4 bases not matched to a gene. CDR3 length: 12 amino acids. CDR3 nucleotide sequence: TGTGCCAGCGAAGGCGGGAGCTACGAGCAGTACTTC. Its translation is CASEGGSYEQYF.

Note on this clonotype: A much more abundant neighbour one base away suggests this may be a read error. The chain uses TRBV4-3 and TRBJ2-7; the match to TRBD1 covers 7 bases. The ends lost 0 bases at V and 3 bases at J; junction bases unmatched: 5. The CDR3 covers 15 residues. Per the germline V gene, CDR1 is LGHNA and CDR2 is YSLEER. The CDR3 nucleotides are TGCGCCAGCAGCCAAGAACAAGGGGGCAGCTACGAGCAGTACTTC. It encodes CASSQEQGGSYEQYF.

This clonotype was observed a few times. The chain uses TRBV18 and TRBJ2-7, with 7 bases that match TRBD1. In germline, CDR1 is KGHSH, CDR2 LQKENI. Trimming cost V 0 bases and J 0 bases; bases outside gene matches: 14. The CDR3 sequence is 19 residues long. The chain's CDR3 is CASSPPDRAGRRGSYEQYF. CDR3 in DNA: TGTGCCAGCTCACCACCTGACAGGGCGGGCCGACGGGGCTCCTACGAGCAGTACTTC. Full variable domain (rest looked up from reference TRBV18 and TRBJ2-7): NAGVMQNPRHLVRRRGQEARLRCSPMKGHSHVYWYRQLPEEGLKFMVYLQKENIIDESGMPKERFSAEFPKEGPSILRIQQVVRGDSAAYFCASSPPDRAGRRGSYEQYFGPGTRLTVT.

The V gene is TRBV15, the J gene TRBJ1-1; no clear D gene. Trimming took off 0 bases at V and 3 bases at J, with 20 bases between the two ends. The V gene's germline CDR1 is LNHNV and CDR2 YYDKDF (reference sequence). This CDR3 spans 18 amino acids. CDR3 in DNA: TGTGCCACCAGCAGAGATATGGGAGGTAGCGTCGTGCACACTGAAGCTTTCTTT. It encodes CATSRDMGGSVVHTEAFF.

In DNA form, the CDR3 reads TGTGCCTGGGAAGAAGACGGTTACGAGCAGTACTTC. Translated, it gives CAWEEDGYEQYF. This chain links TRBV30 with TRBJ2-7, with D unresolved. This CDR3 region has 12 residues. Trimming shortened V by 5 bases and J by 4 bases, and 12 bases separated the two germline ends. The germline gives CDR1 GTSNPN, CDR2 SVGIG (reference sequence).

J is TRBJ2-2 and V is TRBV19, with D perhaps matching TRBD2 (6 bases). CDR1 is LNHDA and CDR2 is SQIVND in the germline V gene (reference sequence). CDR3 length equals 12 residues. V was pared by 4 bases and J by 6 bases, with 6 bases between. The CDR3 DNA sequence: TGTGCCAGTAGTAGGGAGGCCGGGGAGCTGTTTTTT. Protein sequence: CASSREAGELFF.

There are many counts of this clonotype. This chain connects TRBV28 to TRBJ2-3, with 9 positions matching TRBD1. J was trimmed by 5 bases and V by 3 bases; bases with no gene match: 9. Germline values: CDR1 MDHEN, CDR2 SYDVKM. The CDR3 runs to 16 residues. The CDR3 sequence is CASSFSDRGPRDTQYF. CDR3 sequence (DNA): TGTGCCAGCAGTTTCTCGGACAGGGGACCCAGAGATACGCAGTATTTT.

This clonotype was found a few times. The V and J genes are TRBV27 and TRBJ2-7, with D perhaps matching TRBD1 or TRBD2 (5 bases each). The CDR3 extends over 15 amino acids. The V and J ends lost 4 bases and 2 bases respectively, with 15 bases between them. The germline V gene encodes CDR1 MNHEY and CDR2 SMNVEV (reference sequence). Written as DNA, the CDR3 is TGTGCCAGCAGTTCAGATCGGGACGAAGCCTACGAGCAGTACTTC. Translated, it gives CASSSDRDEAYEQYF.

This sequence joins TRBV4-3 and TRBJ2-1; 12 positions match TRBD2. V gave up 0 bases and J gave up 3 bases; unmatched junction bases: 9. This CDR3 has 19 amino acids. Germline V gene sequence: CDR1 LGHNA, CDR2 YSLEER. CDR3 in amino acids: CASSQDWLAGGPGYNEQFF. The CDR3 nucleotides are TGCGCCAGCAGCCAAGATTGGCTAGCGGGAGGGCCGGGCTACAATGAGCAGTTCTTC.

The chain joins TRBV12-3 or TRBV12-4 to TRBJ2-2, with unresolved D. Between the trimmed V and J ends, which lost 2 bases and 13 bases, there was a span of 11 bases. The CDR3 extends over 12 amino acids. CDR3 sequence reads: CASSLLPGVLFF. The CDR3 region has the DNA TGTGCCAGCAGTTTATTGCCCGGTGTGCTGTTTTTT.

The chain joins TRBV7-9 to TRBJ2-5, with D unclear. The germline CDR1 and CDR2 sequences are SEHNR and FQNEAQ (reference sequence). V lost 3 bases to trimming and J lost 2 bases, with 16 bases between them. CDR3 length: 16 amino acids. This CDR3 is CASSFRTEPRQETQYF. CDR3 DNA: TGTGCCAGCAGCTTTAGAACAGAACCTAGACAAGAGACCCAGTACTTC.

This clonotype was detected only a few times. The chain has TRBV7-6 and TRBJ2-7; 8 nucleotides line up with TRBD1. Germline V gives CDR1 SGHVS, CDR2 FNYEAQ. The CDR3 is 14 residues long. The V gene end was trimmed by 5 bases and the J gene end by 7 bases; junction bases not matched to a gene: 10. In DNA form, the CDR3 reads TGTGCCAGCAGCCCCAGGATGACAGGGGAAGAGCAGTACTTC. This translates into CASSPRMTGEEQYF.

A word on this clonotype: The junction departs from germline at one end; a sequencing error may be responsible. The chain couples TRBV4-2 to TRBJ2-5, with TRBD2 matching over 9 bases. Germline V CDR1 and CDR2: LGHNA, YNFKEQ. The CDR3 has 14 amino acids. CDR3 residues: CASNQVSGSETQYF. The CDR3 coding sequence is TGTGCCAGCAACCAAGTTAGCGGGAGCGAGACCCAGTACTTC.

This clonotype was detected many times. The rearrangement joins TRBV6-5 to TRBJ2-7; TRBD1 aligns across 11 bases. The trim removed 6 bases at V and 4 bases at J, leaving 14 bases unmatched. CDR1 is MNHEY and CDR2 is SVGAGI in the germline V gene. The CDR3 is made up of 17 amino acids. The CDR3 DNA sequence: TGTGCCAGCAGAGGACAGGGGGCCTCCAACTGGGGATACGAGCAGTACTTC. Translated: CASRGQGASNWGYEQYF.

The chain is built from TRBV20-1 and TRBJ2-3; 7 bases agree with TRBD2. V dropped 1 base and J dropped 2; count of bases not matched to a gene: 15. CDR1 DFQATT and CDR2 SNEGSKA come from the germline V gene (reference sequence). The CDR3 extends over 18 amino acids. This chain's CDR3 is CSARGPKGAGQLTDTQYF. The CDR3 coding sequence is TGCAGTGCTAGAGGTCCAAAAGGAGCGGGGCAACTCACAGATACGCAGTATTTT.

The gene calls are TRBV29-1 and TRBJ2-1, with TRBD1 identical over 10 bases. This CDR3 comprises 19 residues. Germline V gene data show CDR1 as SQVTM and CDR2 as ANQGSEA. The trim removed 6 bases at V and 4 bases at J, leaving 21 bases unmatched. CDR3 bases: TGCAGCGTACCACCGGGACAGGGGACCCCCTCCTTGTATTACAATGAGCAGTTCTTC. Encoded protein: CSVPPGQGTPSLYYNEQFF.

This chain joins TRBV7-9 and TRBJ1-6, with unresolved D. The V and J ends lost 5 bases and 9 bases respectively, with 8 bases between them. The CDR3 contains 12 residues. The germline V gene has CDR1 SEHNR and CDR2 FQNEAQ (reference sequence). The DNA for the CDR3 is TGTGCCAGCAGCAACAATGGTTCACCCCTCCACTTT. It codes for CASSNNGSPLHF.

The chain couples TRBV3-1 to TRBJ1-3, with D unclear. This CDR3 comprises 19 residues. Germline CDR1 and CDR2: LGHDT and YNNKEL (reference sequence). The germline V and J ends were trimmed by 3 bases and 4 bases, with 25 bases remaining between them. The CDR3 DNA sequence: TGTGCCAGCAGCCACAAAGGTTCCCCCGCACTGCTGGGAGGAAACACCATATATTTT. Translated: CASSHKGSPALLGGNTIYF.

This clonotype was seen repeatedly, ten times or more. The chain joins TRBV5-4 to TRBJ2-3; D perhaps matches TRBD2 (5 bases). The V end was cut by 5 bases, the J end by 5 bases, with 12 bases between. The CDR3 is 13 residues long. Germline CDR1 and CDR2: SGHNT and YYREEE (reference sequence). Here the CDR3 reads CASSFRGGDTQYF. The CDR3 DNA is TGTGCCAGCAGTTTTCGGGGTGGAGATACGCAGTATTTT. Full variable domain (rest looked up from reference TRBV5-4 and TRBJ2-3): ETGVTQSPTHLIKTRGQQVTLRCSSQSGHNTVSWYQQALGQGPQFIFQYYREEENGRGNFPPRFSGLQFPNYSSELNVNALELDDSALYLCASSFRGGDTQYFGPGTRLTVL.

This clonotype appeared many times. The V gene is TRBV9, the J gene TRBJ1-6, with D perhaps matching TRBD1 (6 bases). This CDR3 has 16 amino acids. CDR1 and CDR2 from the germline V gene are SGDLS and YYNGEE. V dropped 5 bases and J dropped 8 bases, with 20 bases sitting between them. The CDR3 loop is CASSETGTTLYSPLHF. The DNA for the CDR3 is TGTGCCAGCAGTGAAACCGGGACAACCCTTTATTCACCCCTCCACTTT.

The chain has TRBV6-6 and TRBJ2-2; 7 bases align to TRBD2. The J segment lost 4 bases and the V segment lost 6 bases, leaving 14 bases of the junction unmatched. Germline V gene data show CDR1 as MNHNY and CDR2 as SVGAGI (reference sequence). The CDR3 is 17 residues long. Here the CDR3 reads CASSSHPGTITTGELFF. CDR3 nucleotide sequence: TGTGCCAGCAGCTCACATCCCGGGACTATAACCACCGGGGAGCTGTTTTTT.

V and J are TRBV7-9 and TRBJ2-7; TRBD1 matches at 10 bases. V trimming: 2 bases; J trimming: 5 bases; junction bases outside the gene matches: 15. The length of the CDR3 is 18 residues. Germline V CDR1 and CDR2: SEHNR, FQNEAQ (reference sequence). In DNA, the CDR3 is TGTGCCAGCAGCTTAACTCAGACCGGGACAGGGGTTGTAAACGAGCAGTACTTC. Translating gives CASSLTQTGTGVVNEQYF.

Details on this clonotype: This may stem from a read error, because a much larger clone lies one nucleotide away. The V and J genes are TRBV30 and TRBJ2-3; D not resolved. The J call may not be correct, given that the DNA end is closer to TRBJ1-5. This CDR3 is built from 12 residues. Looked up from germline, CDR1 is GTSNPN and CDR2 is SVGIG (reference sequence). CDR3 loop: CAWSDYTDTQHF. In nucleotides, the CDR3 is TGTGCCTGGAGTGATTACACAGATACGCAGCATTTT.

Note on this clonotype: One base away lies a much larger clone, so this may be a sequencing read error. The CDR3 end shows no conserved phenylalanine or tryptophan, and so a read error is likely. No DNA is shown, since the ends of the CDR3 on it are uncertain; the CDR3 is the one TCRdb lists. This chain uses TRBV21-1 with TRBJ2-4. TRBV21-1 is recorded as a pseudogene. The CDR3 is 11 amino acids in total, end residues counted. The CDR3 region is CARDRENIQYY.

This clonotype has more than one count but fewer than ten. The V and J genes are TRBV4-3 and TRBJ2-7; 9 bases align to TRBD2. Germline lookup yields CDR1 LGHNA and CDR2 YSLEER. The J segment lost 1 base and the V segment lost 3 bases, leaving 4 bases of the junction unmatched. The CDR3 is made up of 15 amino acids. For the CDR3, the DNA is TGCGCCAGCAGCCAGGACGCGGGGGGGTCCTACGAGCAGTACTTC. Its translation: CASSQDAGGSYEQYF.